The next 4 T cell receptor beta chains were all read from a single sample in a study of memory CD4+ T cells and cytomegalovirus serostatus. Using immunoSEQ multiplex PCR, the repertoire was profiled, and TCRdb retains in-frame clones only, with some absent. The table has about 92,000 clones, 75% to 90% seen once. Single viable CD3+CD4+CD8-CD45RO+ cells were sorted as the memory CD4+ T cells. Sequencing was done on a sample of memory CD4+ T cells from blood. All receptors come from an adult in good health and CMV-seropositive.

This clone was recorded once. The chain has TRBV19 and TRBJ2-4; TRBD1 aligns across 7 bases. Germline V lookup: CDR1 LNHDA, CDR2 SQIVND (reference sequence). V was clipped by 4 bases and J by 6 bases; unmatched bases: 3. This CDR3 is 13 amino acids long. The CDR3 DNA reads as TGTGCCAGTAGTACCAACAGGGGAAACATTCAGTACTTC. Protein sequence: CASSTNRGNIQYF.

This clone was seen only once. This chain connects TRBV7-9 to TRBJ2-7; the match to TRBD1 covers 8 bases. Germline V gene data show CDR1 as SEHNR and CDR2 as FQNEAQ (reference sequence). With V trimmed by 8 bases and J by 2 bases, 2 bases remained unmatched. The CDR3 runs to 12 residues. The CDR3, as DNA: TGTGCCAGCGGACAGGGCACCTACGAGCAGTACTTC. Translated: CASGQGTYEQYF.

The chain is built from TRBV14 and TRBJ2-5, with TRBD1 matching 8 bases. The CDR3 contains 15 residues. Trimming cost V 2 bases and J 3 bases; bases outside gene matches: 5. Germline loops: CDR1 SGHDN, CDR2 FVKESK. CDR3 DNA sequence: TGTGCCAGCAGCCAACCCGGACAGGGAGAAGAGACCCAGTACTTC. This sequence encodes CASSQPGQGEETQYF.

The chain joins TRBV6-1 to TRBJ2-1; D perhaps matches TRBD2 (6 bases). CDR1 is MNHNS, CDR2 SASEGT, per germline. This CDR3 comprises 16 residues. Trimming pared 1 base from V and 4 bases from J, leaving 14 bases between. The CDR3 is CASSEGSGLGYNEQFF. CDR3 coding DNA: TGTGCCAGCAGTGAAGGGAGCGGGTTGGGGTACAATGAGCAGTTCTTC.